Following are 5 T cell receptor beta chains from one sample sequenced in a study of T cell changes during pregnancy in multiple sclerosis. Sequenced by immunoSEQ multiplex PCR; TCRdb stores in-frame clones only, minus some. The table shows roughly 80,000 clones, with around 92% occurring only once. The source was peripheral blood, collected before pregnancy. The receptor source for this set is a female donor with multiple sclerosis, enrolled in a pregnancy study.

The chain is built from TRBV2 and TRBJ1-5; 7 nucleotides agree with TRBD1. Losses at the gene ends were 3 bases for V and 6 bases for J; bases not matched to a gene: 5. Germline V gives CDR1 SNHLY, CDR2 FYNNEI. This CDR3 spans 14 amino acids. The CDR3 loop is CASSEKTGTQPQHF. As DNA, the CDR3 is TGTGCCAGCAGTGAGAAGACAGGGACTCAGCCCCAGCATTTT.

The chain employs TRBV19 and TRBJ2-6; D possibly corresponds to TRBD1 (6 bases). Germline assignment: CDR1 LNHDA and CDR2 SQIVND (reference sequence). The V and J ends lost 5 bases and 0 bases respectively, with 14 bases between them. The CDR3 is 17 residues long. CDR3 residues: CASSGTGSGSGANVLTF. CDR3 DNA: TGTGCCAGTAGTGGCACAGGGTCCGGCTCTGGGGCCAACGTCCTGACTTTC.

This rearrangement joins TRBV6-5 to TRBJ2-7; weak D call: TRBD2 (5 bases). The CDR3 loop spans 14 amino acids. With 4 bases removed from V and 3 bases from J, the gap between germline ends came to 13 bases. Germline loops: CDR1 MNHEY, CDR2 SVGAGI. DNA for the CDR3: TGTGCCAGCAGTTCCCCCAGAGGGAACTACGAGCAGTACTTC. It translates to CASSSPRGNYEQYF.

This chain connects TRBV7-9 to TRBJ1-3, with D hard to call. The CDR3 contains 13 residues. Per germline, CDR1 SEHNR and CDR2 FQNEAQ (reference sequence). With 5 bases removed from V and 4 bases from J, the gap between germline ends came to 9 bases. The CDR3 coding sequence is TGTGCCAGCAGCCTACTTCTGGGAAACACCATATATTTT. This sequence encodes CASSLLLGNTIYF.

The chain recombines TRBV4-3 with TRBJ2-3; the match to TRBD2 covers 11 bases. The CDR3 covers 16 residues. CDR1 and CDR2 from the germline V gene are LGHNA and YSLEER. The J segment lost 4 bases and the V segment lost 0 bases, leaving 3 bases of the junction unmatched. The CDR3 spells CASSQELAGAPDTQYF. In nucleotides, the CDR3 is TGCGCCAGCAGCCAAGAACTAGCGGGAGCCCCAGATACGCAGTATTTT.